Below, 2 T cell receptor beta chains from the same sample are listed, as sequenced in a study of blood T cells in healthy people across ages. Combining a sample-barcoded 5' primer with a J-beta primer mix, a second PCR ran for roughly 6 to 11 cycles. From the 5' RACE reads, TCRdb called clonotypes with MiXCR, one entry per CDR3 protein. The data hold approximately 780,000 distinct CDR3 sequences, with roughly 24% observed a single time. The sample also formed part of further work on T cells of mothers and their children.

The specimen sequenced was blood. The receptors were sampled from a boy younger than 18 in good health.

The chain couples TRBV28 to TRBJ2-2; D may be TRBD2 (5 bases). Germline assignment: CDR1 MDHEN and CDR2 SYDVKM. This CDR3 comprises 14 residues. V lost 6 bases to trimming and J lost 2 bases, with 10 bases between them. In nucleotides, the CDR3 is TGTGCCAGCAGGAGCGGAGGTAACACCGGGGAGCTGTTTTTT. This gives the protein CASRSGGNTGELFF.

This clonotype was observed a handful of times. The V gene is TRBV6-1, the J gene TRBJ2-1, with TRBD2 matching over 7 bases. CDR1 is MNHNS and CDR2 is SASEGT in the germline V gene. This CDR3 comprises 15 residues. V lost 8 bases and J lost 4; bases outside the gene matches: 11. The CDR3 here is CASGLGWGGYNEQFF. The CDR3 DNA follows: TGTGCCAGCGGACTCGGATGGGGGGGTTACAATGAGCAGTTCTTC.